Listed below are T cell receptor beta chains from one sample, sequenced in a study of shared clonotypes between healthy human individuals. The assay was immunoSEQ multiplex PCR, and TCRdb's table has in-frame clones only and misses some. Here the sample spans about 960,000 clones, around three quarters being singletons. The material sequenced was memory CD4+ T cells sorted from blood. These receptors were collected from a man aged 18 to 29 in good health. The CDR3 runs from the conserved cysteine through the conserved F or W. Fields, in order: J gene, clone size, D gene, V gene, CDR3 protein, CDR3 DNA. The D gene is left open where the match is weak. Clone size is given for some rows only: seen once, a few or many times, or a class if the clone is expanded.

TRBJ2-1	NA	NA	TRBV2	CASSYRRQFF	TGTGCCAGCAGCTACCGCAGGCAGTTCTTC
TRBJ1-1	NA	NA	TRBV10-2	CASTGQLNTEAFF	TGCGCCAGCACCGGACAGCTAAACACTGAAGCTTTCTTT
TRBJ1-2	once	NA	TRBV6-6	CASSNLLYGYTF	TGTGCCAGCAGTAACCTCCTATATGGCTACACCTTC
TRBJ2-3	NA	TRBD2	TRBV19	CASSISRGSGTDTQYF	TGTGCCAGTAGTATTTCGCGGGGGTCCGGTACAGATACGCAGTATTTT
TRBJ2-7	NA	NA	TRBV2	CASRVQGMTYEQYF	TGTGCCAGCAGAGTTCAGGGGATGACCTACGAGCAGTACTTC
TRBJ2-7	NA	NA	TRBV5-8	CASSLGLYYHF	TGTGCCAGCAGCTTGGGTCTGTACTATCACTTC
TRBJ2-2	NA	NA	TRBV5-5	CATNLGEAGELFF	TGTGCCACTAACCTGGGGGAGGCCGGGGAGCTGTTTTTT
TRBJ2-2	once	NA	TRBV19	CASTQDADRGGWNTGELFF	TGTGCCAGTACCCAAGACGCAGACCGAGGTGGTTGGAACACCGGGGAGCTGTTTTTT
TRBJ2-7	NA	TRBD1	TRBV7-2	CASNLGSPAGGYEQYF	TGTGCCAGCAACTTAGGGTCTCCGGCAGGGGGCTACGAGCAGTACTTC
TRBJ2-5	NA	NA	TRBV18	CASSPMGQETQYF	TGTGCCAGCTCACCAATGGGCCAAGAGACCCAGTACTTC
TRBJ2-5	NA	NA	TRBV7-2	CASSPSWGRETQYF	TGTGCCAGCAGCCCCAGTTGGGGCCGGGAGACCCAGTACTTC
TRBJ2-7	NA	TRBD2	TRBV4-3	CASSQVLAEGNSYEQYF	TGCGCCAGCAGCCAAGTGCTAGCGGAGGGGAACTCCTACGAGCAGTACTTC
TRBJ2-7	NA	NA	TRBV7-8	CASSLEGGASYEQYF	TGTGCCAGCAGCTTAGAAGGGGGGGCCTCCTACGAGCAGTACTTC